These 21 T cell receptor beta chains share one sample of origin, sequenced in a study of OX40 agonist ivuxolimab in advanced cancers. Repertoires were generated with immunoSEQ multiplex PCR, while TCRdb's copy carries only in-frame clones and drops some. The profile covers tens of thousands of clones, with more than 90% appearing a single time and around 0.7% taken by the ten largest. Material: CD4+ or CD8+ T cells sorted from blood, obtained in a trial of the OX40 agonist ivuxolimab. These TCRs come from an adult with an advanced solid tumor such as melanoma, head and neck, liver or kidney cancer.

The chain uses TRBV6-1 and TRBJ1-4; D not certain. The CDR3 has 16 residues. The V and J ends lost 2 bases and 0 bases respectively, with 10 bases between them. Germline CDR1 reads MNHNS; CDR2 reads SASEGT. The CDR3 loop is CASSERTGSTNEKLFF. The CDR3 nucleotides read TGTGCCAGCAGTGAAAGAACCGGTTCAACTAATGAAAAACTGTTTTTT.

This chain connects TRBV7-9 to TRBJ2-2, with 8 bases matching TRBD2. V shed 5 bases, J shed 5 bases, and the junction held 4 bases outside the gene matches. This CDR3 has 14 residues. Looked up from germline, CDR1 is SEHNR and CDR2 is FQNEAQ (reference sequence). CDR3 sequence: CASSTGGRTGELFF. CDR3 bases: TGTGCCAGCAGCACGGGAGGGCGTACCGGGGAGCTGTTTTTT. The full variable domain, its missing parts supplied by reference TRBV7-9 and TRBJ2-2, is DTGVSQNPRHKITKRGQNVTFRCDPISEHNRLYWYRQTLGQGPEFLTYFQNEAQLEKSRLLSDRFSAERPKGSFSTLEIQRTEQGDSAMYLCASSTGGRTGELFFGEGSRLTVL.

This chain links TRBV18 with TRBJ1-2, with unresolved D. The CDR3 loop spans 14 amino acids. Between the trimmed V and J ends, which lost 5 bases and 2 bases, there was a span of 12 bases. Germline V CDR1 and CDR2: KGHSH, LQKENI. CDR3 region: CASSKDELNYGYTF. The CDR3 DNA sequence: TGTGCCAGCTCAAAGGACGAACTCAACTATGGCTACACCTTC.

The chain uses TRBV7-3 and TRBJ2-5; D gene uncertain. Germline CDR1 reads SGHTA; CDR2 reads FQGTGA. This CDR3 has 13 amino acids. V lost 3 bases, J lost 0 bases, and 5 bases lay in between. CDR3 DNA sequence: TGTGCCAGCAGCTTGAGCTACCAAGAGACCCAGTACTTC. Translating gives CASSLSYQETQYF.

This clone showed up just a few times. CDR3 bases: TGTGCCAGCAGCTTAGGAAGGGGATCGTCCCTTTTCTTT. Protein: CASSLGRGSSLFF. The chain carries TRBV7-3 and TRBJ1-1; a weak D match, TRBD1 (5 bases). This CDR3 comprises 13 residues. In germline, CDR1 is SGHTA, CDR2 FQGTGA. Trimming took 2 bases from V and 13 from J, leaving 17 bases between them.

J is TRBJ2-1 and V is TRBV19; 8 nucleotides line up with TRBD2. The CDR3 is 15 residues long. Germline trimming cut 0 bases from V and 8 bases from J; bases unmatched to any gene: 6. Germline CDR1 reads LNHDA; CDR2 reads SQIVND (reference sequence). The CDR3 spells CASSIETGGPYEQFF. The CDR3 bases are TGTGCCAGTAGTATAGAGACGGGGGGGCCTTATGAGCAGTTCTTC.

The J gene is TRBJ2-7, the V gene TRBV9; tentative D call: TRBD2 (6 bases). CDR3 length equals 13 residues. V was clipped by 4 bases and J by 12 bases, with 20 bases between them. From germline, CDR1 is SGDLS and CDR2 YYNGEE. The CDR3 bases are TGTGCCAGCAGCTTACACCCCCGGGACTCCCCGTACTTC. This translates into CASSLHPRDSPYF.

The V gene is TRBV11-2, the J gene TRBJ2-1, with 10 positions matching TRBD2. The germline V gene has CDR1 SGHAT and CDR2 FQNNGV. Trimming cost V 2 bases and J 6 bases; bases outside gene matches: 13. CDR3 length: 18 amino acids. The CDR3 here is CASSLTTLTSGATNEQFF. The DNA for the CDR3 is TGTGCCAGCAGCTTAACTACCCTTACTAGCGGGGCAACCAATGAGCAGTTCTTC.

CDR3 bases: TGTGCCACCAGCAGACAAAGGTCAGATACGCAGTATTTT. This sequence encodes CATSRQRSDTQYF. V and J are TRBV15 and TRBJ2-3; D uncertain. The ends were cut back, 2 bases at V and 4 bases at J, with 7 bases in the middle. The germline gives CDR1 LNHNV, CDR2 YYDKDF (reference sequence). CDR3 length: 13 amino acids.

CDR3: CASSSGGETQYF. In nucleotides, the CDR3 is TGTGCCAGCAGCTCAGGGGGGGAGACCCAGTACTTC. The chain is built from TRBV11-1 and TRBJ2-5, with a possible D match to TRBD1 (7 bases). The germline CDR1 and CDR2 sequences are SGHAT and FQDESV (reference sequence). The CDR3 is 12 residues long. Trimming cost V 4 bases and J 5 bases, with 8 bases left between them.

The chain joins TRBV11-2 to TRBJ2-2; D unclear. V was pared by 1 base and J by 1 base, with 7 bases between. CDR3 size: 15 residues. The germline gives CDR1 SGHAT, CDR2 FQNNGV. The DNA of the CDR3 is TGTGCCAGCAGCTTAGCAGCCGAGAACACCGGGGAGCTGTTTTTT. Translation gives CASSLAAENTGELFF.

The chain carries TRBV5-6 and TRBJ1-5; tentative D call: TRBD1 (6 bases). The V gene's germline CDR1 is SGHDT and CDR2 YYEEEE. V lost 1 base, J lost 6 bases, and 11 bases lay in between. CDR3 length: 14 amino acids. CDR3 in amino acids: CASSLQGNLQPQHF. The CDR3 region has the DNA TGTGCCAGCAGCTTGCAGGGGAACCTTCAGCCCCAGCATTTT.

The chain uses TRBV5-4 and TRBJ1-6; 8 bases fit TRBD1. Trimming removed 3 bases from V and 10 bases from J; junction bases left unmatched: 15. The CDR3 is made up of 17 amino acids. Germline V gene data show CDR1 as SGHNT and CDR2 as YYREEE (reference sequence). CDR3 sequence (DNA): TGTGCCAGCAGCTCCTTTGGGGGGCAGGGGGCCCGCTCACCCCTCCACTTT. It is translated as CASSSFGGQGARSPLHF.

The rearrangement joins TRBV5-1 to TRBJ2-1, with D perhaps assigned TRBD1 or TRBD2 (5 bases each). Germline assignment: CDR1 SGHRS and CDR2 YFSETQ. With 0 bases removed from V and 5 bases from J, the gap between germline ends came to 12 bases. This CDR3 region has 15 residues. The CDR3, as DNA: TGCGCCAGCAGCTTGGATGGGACGGGTCACAATGAGCAGTTCTTC. It translates to CASSLDGTGHNEQFF.

This clone has only a few counts. The J gene is TRBJ1-3, the V gene TRBV7-6; D gene unclear. Deletions cut 2 bases from V and 4 bases from J, with 12 bases between. CDR3 length: 15 residues. CDR1 and CDR2 from the germline V gene are SGHVS and FNYEAQ. CDR3 in amino acids: CASSLRPSEGNTIYF. DNA for the CDR3: TGTGCCAGCAGCTTACGCCCCTCGGAAGGAAACACCATATATTTT.

The chain joins TRBV30 to TRBJ2-5, with TRBD1 as a possible D gene (6 bases). The CDR3 totals 13 residues. Germline values: CDR1 GTSNPN, CDR2 SVGIG (reference sequence). The V gene lost 3 bases and the J gene lost 9 bases, with 17 bases spanning the gap. CDR3 region: CAWSEGGGLAQYF. The CDR3 coding sequence is TGTGCCTGGAGCGAGGGTGGGGGCTTGGCCCAGTACTTC.

The V and J genes are TRBV2 and TRBJ2-3, with D possibly being TRBD2 (5 bases). This CDR3 has 12 amino acids. V was clipped by 8 bases and J by 4 bases, with 10 bases between them. The V gene's germline CDR1 is SNHLY and CDR2 FYNNEI. CDR3 DNA: TGTGCCAGCCAGAGGGAAGCAGATACGCAGTATTTT. Translation gives CASQREADTQYF.

This clone was detected once. The rearrangement uses TRBV6-5 and TRBJ1-1; D perhaps matches TRBD1 (5 bases). Germline CDR1 MNHEY, CDR2 SVGAGI. CDR3 size: 15 residues. Trimming pared 5 bases from V and 5 bases from J, leaving 18 bases between. CDR3 bases: TGTGCCAGCAGTAACCCGAGCGGGGCGAAGACTGAAGCTTTCTTT. It yields the protein CASSNPSGAKTEAFF.

This chain uses TRBV25-1 with TRBJ1-6; 9 bases are shared with TRBD1. The CDR3 has 15 residues. Germline CDR1 MGHDK, CDR2 SYGVNS. After removal of 10 bases from V and 3 bases from J, the junction contained 7 bases not matched to a gene. CDR3 DNA sequence: TGTGCCACAAAGGGACAGGGAGGCTATAATTCACCCCTCCACTTT. Amino acid sequence: CATKGQGGYNSPLHF. The full variable domain, in which reference TRBV25-1 and TRBJ1-6 provide the parts outside the CDR3, is EADIYQTPRYLVIGTGKKITLECSQTMGHDKMYWYQQDPGMELHLIHYSYGVNSTEKGDLSSESTVSRIRTEHFPLTLESARPSHTSQYLCATKGQGGYNSPLHFGNGTRLTVT.

The V gene is TRBV5-8, the J gene TRBJ1-1, with D unclear. V was cut by 0 bases and J by 5 bases, with 8 bases left in between. Germline CDR1 and CDR2: SGHTS and YDEGEE. The length of the CDR3 is 13 residues. The CDR3 region has the DNA TGTGCCAGCAGCTTGGTTCCGAGAACTGAAGCTTTCTTT. Protein product: CASSLVPRTEAFF. The whole variable domain, filled in from reference TRBV5-8 and TRBJ1-1, reads EAGVTQSPTHLIKTRGQQATLRCSPISGHTSVYWYQQALGLGLQFLLWYDEGEERNRGNFPPRFSGRQFPNYSSELNVNALELEDSALYLCASSLVPRTEAFFGQGTRLTVV.

This chain links TRBV5-1 with TRBJ2-3; 7 nucleotides align to TRBD2. This CDR3 contains 15 residues. Germline CDR1 reads SGHRS; CDR2 reads YFSETQ. With 4 bases clipped from V and 1 base from J, the junction kept 6 bases outside the gene matches. Here the CDR3 reads CASSVKRGGTDTQYF. CDR3 coding DNA: TGCGCCAGCAGCGTAAAGCGGGGCGGCACAGATACGCAGTATTTT.